This record concerns one T cell receptor beta chain sequence. Its specificity is unknown. The second PCR ran roughly 6 to 11 cycles with a sample-barcoded 5' primer and J-beta primers. With 12 random nucleotides, a template-switch adaptor tagged each individual cDNA molecule. Using its own MiXCR run on the 5' RACE reads, TCRdb lists one record per CDR3 protein. The sample yields around 1,500,000 distinct CDR3 sequences, roughly 27% seen once. This entry is derived from a study of blood T cells in healthy people across ages. At least 7 million PBMCs were isolated per sample. The study's findings and limits: It was not possible, with unsorted PBMCs, to conclusively compare naive and antigen-experienced cells.

The receptor comes from a woman younger than 45 in good health. Sequencing was carried out using blood.

The CDR3 loop reads CAGGTATGELFF. The CDR3 DNA reads as TGTGCCGGCGGGACAGCCACCGGGGAGCTGTTTTTT. V usage is TRBV6-5 and J usage is TRBJ2-2; D is possibly TRBD1 (7 bases). The V end was cut by 11 bases, the J end by 4 bases, with 11 bases between. This CDR3 comprises 12 residues. Germline V gene sequence: CDR1 MNHEY, CDR2 SVGAGI.